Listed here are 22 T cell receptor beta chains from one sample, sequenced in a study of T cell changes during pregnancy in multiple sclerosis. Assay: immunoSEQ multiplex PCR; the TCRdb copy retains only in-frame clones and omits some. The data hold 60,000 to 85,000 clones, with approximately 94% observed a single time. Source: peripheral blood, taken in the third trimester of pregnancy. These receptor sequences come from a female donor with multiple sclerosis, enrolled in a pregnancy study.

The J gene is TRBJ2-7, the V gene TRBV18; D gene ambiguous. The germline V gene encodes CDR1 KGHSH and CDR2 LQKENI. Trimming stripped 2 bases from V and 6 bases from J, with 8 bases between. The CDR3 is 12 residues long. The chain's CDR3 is CASSPGPSEQYF. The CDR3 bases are TGTGCCAGCTCACCAGGGCCGTCCGAGCAGTACTTC.

CDR3 nucleotides: TGTGCCAGCAGTGAATCTGGACAGGCCTACAATGAGCAGTTCTTC. Translated: CASSESGQAYNEQFF. The V call is TRBV25-1, the J call TRBJ2-1, with 7 bases fitting TRBD1. CDR3 length equals 15 residues. V shed 1 base and J 2 bases; nucleotides not matched to a gene: 2. Germline V gene data show CDR1 as MGHDK and CDR2 as SYGVNS.

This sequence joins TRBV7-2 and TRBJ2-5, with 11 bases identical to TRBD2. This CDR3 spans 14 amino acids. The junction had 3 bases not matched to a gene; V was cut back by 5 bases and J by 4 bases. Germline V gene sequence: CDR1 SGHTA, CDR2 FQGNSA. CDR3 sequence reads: CASSLGTSGETQYF. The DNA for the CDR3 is TGTGCCAGCAGCCTTGGGACTAGCGGAGAGACCCAGTACTTC.

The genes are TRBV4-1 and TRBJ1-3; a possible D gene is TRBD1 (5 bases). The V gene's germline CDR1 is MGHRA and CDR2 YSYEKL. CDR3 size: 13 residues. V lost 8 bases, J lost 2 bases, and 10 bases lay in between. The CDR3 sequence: CASGRGAGNTIYF. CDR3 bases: TGCGCCAGCGGGAGGGGAGCTGGAAACACCATATATTTT.

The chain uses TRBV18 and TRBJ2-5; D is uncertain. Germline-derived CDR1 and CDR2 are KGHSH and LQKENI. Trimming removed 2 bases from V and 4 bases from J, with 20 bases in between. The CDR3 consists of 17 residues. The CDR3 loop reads CASSPGLSASPLETQYF. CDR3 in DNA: TGTGCCAGCTCACCAGGCCTTTCCGCTTCCCCCTTAGAGACCCAGTACTTC.

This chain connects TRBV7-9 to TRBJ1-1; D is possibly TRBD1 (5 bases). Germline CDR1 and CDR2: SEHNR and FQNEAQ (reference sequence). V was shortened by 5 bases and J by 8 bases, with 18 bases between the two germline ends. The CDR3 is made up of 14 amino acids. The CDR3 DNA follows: TGTGCCAGCAGCCAATCTCAGGGTATCCCAGAAGCTTTCTTT. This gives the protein CASSQSQGIPEAFF.

CDR3 protein: CASSFLPGQGELFF. The CDR3 region has the DNA TGTGCCAGCAGCTTCCTGCCGGGACAGGGGGAGCTGTTTTTT. The V and J genes are TRBV5-5 and TRBJ2-2; TRBD1 matches at 7 bases. The CDR3 is 14 amino acids. Trimming cost V 2 bases and J 8 bases; bases outside gene matches: 6. From germline, CDR1 is SGHKS and CDR2 YYEKEE (reference sequence). Together with reference TRBV5-5 and TRBJ2-2, the CDR3 gives the full variable domain: DAGVTQSPTHLIKTRGQQVTLRCSPISGHKSVSWYQQVLGQGPQFIFQYYEKEERGRGNFPDRFSARQFPNYSSELNVNALLLGDSALYLCASSFLPGQGELFFGEGSRLTVL.

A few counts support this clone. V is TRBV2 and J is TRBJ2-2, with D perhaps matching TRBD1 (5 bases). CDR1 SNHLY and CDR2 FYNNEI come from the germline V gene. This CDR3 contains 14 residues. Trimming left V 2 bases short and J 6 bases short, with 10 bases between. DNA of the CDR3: TGTGCCAGCAGTGAACTCAGGGTCCCCGGGGAGCTGTTTTTT. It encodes CASSELRVPGELFF.

The CDR3 protein is CASSRDWTGDTGYTF. CDR3 nucleotides: TGTGCCAGCAGCCGCGACTGGACAGGGGACACTGGCTACACCTTC. The chain has TRBV5-6 and TRBJ1-2; 9 positions match TRBD1. J lost 7 bases, V lost 4 bases, and 11 bases had no gene match. The germline gives CDR1 SGHDT, CDR2 YYEEEE. This CDR3 comprises 15 residues.

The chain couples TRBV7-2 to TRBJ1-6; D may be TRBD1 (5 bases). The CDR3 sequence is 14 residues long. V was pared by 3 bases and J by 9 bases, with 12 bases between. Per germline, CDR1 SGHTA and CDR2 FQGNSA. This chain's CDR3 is CASSLSGSSSPLHF. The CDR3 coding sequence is TGTGCCAGCAGCTTGTCAGGGTCGAGTTCACCCCTCCACTTT.

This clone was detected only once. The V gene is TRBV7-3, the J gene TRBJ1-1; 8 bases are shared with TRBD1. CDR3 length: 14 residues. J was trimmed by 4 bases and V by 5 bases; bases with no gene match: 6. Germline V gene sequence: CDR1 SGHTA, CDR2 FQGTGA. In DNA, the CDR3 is TGTGCCAGCAGCGCTCAGGGGGCCGGCACTGAAGCTTTCTTT. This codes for CASSAQGAGTEAFF.

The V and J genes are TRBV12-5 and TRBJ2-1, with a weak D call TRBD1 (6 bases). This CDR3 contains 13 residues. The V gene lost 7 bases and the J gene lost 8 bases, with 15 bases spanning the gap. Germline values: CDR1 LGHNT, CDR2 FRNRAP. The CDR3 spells CASAPKGVDEQFF. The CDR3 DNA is TGTGCTAGTGCCCCCAAGGGGGTCGATGAGCAGTTCTTC. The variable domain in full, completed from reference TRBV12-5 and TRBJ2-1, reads DARVTQTPRHKVTEMGQEVTMRCQPILGHNTVFWYRQTMMQGLELLAYFRNRAPLDDSGMPKDRFSAEMPDATLATLKIQPSEPRDSAVYFCASAPKGVDEQFFGPGTRLTVL.

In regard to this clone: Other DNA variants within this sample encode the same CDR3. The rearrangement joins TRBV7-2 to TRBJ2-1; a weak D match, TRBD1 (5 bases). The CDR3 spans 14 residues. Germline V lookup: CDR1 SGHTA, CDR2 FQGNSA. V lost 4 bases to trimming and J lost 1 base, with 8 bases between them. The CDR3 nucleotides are TGTGCCAGCAGCTCCCAGGGTTCCTACAATGAGCAGTTCTTC. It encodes CASSSQGSYNEQFF.

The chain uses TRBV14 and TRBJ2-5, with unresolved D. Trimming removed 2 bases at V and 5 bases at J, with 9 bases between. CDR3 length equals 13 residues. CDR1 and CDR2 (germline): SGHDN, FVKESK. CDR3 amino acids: CASSQLGRETQYF. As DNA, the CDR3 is TGTGCCAGCAGCCAACTGGGCCGGGAGACCCAGTACTTC. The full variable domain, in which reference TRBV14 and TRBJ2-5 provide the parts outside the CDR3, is EAGVTQFPSHSVIEKGQTVTLRCDPISGHDNLYWYRRVMGKEIKFLLHFVKESKQDESGMPNNRFLAERTGGTYSTLKVQPAELEDSGVYFCASSQLGRETQYFGPGTRLLVL.

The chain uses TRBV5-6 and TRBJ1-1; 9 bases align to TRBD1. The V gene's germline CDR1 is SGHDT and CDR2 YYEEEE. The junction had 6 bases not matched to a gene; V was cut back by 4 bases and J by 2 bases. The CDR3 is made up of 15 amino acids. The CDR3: CASSTQDRGNTEAFF. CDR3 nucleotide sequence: TGTGCCAGCAGCACCCAGGACAGGGGCAACACTGAAGCTTTCTTT.

The CDR3, as DNA: TGTGCCAGCAGTTACTCAACCTCAGGGGGCAATGGCTACACCTTC. Amino acid sequence: CASSYSTSGGNGYTF. This chain connects TRBV6-5 to TRBJ1-2, with 8 bases aligning to TRBD1. Germline assignment: CDR1 MNHEY and CDR2 SVGAGI. The V segment lost 0 bases and the J segment 6 bases; nucleotides outside the gene matches: 6. This CDR3 is 15 amino acids long.

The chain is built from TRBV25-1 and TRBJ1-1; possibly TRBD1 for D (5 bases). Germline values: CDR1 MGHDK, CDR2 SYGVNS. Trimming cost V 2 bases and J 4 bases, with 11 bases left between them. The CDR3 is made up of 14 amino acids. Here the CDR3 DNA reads TGTGCCAGCAGTGAAGGGCTGGGGGGCACTGAAGCTTTCTTT. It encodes CASSEGLGGTEAFF.

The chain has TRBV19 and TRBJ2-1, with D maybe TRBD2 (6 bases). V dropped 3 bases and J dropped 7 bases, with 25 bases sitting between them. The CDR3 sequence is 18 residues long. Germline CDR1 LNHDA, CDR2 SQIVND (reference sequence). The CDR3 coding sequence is TGTGCCAGTAGTATCGGAGGGTCAGGGTGGATGGGGAGGAATGAGCAGTTCTTC. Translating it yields CASSIGGSGWMGRNEQFF. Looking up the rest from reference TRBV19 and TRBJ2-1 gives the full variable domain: DGGITQSPKYLFRKEGQNVTLSCEQNLNHDAMYWYRQDPGQGLRLIYYSQIVNDFQKGDIAEGYSVSREKKESFPLTVTSAQKNPTAFYLCASSIGGSGWMGRNEQFFGPGTRLTVL.

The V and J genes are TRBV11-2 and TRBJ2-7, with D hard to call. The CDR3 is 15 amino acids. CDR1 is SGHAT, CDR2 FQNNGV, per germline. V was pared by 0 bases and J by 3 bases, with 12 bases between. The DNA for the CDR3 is TGTGCCAGCAGCTTAGATCGAAAGGCAGGCTACGAGCAGTACTTC. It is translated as CASSLDRKAGYEQYF.

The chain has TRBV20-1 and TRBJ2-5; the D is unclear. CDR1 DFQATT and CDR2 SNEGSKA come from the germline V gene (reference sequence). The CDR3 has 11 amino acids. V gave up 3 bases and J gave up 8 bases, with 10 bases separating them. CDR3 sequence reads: CSASMGETQYF. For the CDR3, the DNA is TGCAGTGCTAGTATGGGCGAAACCCAGTACTTC.

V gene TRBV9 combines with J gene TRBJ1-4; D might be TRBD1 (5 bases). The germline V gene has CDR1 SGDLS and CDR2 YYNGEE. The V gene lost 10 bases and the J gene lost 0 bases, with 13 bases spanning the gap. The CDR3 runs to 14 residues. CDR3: CACGTGATNEKLFF. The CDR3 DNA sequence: TGTGCCTGCGGGACCGGAGCAACTAATGAAAAACTGTTTTTT. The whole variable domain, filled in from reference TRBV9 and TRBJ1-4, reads DSGVTQTPKHLITATGQRVTLRCSPRSGDLSVYWYQQSLDQGLQFLIQYYNGEERAKGNILERFSAQQFPDLHSELNLSSLELGDSALYFCACGTGATNEKLFFGSGTQLSVL.

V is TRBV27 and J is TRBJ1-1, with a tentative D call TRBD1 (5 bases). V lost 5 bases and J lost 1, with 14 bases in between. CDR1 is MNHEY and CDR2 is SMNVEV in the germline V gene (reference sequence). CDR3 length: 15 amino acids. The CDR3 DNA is TGTGCCAGCAGTCCCTTCGGCAGGGAGAACACTGAAGCTTTCTTT. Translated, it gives CASSPFGRENTEAFF.